This T cell receptor (beta chain) was observed in a study of lymphopenia after photon versus proton radiotherapy. CDR3 length equals 17 residues. With 4 bases removed from V and 3 bases from J, the gap between germline ends came to 19 bases. Germline V gene lookup returns CDR1 PRHDT and CDR2 FYEKMQ (reference sequence). The study, taken as a whole, reports: Survival link was tested only in deceased patients; proton benefit remains a possibility. After the lymphocyte nadir, photon-treated repertoires showed oligoclonal expansion, especially of CD8+ Temra cells. Larger post-nadir TCR diversity loss correlated inversely with survival in deceased patients. Under photons, naive T cells and diversity fell while effector/memory populations rose.

This table comes from immunoSEQ multiplex PCR, and its TCRdb copy is limited to in-frame clones, with some not included. The repertoire has some 29,000 clones, around 82% of them found once; the top ten carry around 30%. There are many counts of this clone. The antigen is undetermined. The sequence was collected from a man aged 50-59 years with gastric cancer. The J gene is TRBJ1-3, the V gene TRBV13; the D gene is possibly TRBD1 (6 bases). The specimen was peripheral blood, collected from a patient treated with photon-based radiotherapy. The CDR3 DNA reads TGTGCCAGCAGCTCCCAGATTACAGGGATCCTTGGAAACACCATATATTTT. This encodes CASSSQITGILGNTIYF.